The following is a TCR beta chain sequence with its context. Its specificity is unknown. Relative to the germline gene, one junction end is altered; a read error may explain this. The sample comes from a study of beta chain features in type 1 diabetes. Overall study results and limits: Type 1 diabetes patients showed a moderate but significant shortening of TCRB CDR3s in all four CD4+ subsets. Fewer junction insertions and more nucleotide deletions appeared in type 1 diabetes patients.

As every portion of the isolated RNA was reverse transcribed, the sequencing read expressed TCRB transcripts. Clones were sequenced by immunoSEQ multiplex PCR, and TCRdb holds only the in-frame ones, with some missing. The table includes under 250,000 clones, 14% detected once. The CDR3 totals 13 residues. The germline gives CDR1 SSHAT, CDR2 FNYEAQ (reference sequence). The rearrangement uses TRBV7-7 and TRBJ2-5; 9 bases agree with TRBD2. The origin of this receptor is a woman aged 40 to 55 in good health. The sequencing input was naive CD4+ T cells from blood. The CDR3 protein is CASSSSGAETQYF. The DNA of the CDR3 is TGTGCTAGCAGCTCTAGCGGGGCAGAGACCCAGTACTTC.